These 14 T cell receptor beta chains originate from one sample sequenced in a study of T cell changes during pregnancy in multiple sclerosis (dated by TCRdb to about 2019). Library construction relied on the immunoSEQ multiplex PCR assay. The immuneACCESS repertoire file appears here via TCRdb, limited to in-frame rearrangements. These files lack a portion of the clones; in checked studies, under half of the deficit traces to unresolved V genes, and the cause of the others is not known. The sample yields more than 25,000 clones; around 90% were counted once. The top ten hold 4.8% of the sample. The sample here was peripheral blood, taken in the first trimester of pregnancy. These receptors were obtained from a female donor in good health, enrolled as a control in a pregnancy study.

The genes are TRBV29-1 and TRBJ1-1; D remains unclear. Trimming removed 4 bases from V and 9 bases from J, with 18 bases in between. Germline CDR1 SQVTM, CDR2 ANQGSEA. The CDR3 sequence is 13 residues long. The CDR3 loop reads CSVALSGKTKAFF. In DNA form, the CDR3 reads TGCAGCGTTGCTCTCTCGGGGAAGACTAAAGCTTTCTTT.

This rearrangement joins TRBV2 to TRBJ2-7, with D possibly matching TRBD2 (6 bases). V lost 6 bases, J lost 2 bases, and 14 bases lay in between. This CDR3 contains 14 residues. Germline V gene lookup returns CDR1 SNHLY and CDR2 FYNNEI. This CDR3 is CASRAGDSPYEQYF. CDR3 sequence (DNA): TGTGCCAGCAGGGCCGGGGACTCCCCCTACGAGCAGTACTTC.

The chain employs TRBV27 and TRBJ2-7; tentative D call: TRBD1 (6 bases). Germline V gene sequence: CDR1 MNHEY, CDR2 SMNVEV (reference sequence). The V gene lost 6 bases and the J gene lost 5 bases, with 17 bases spanning the gap. CDR3 length: 14 amino acids. CDR3 sequence: CASRLNRAEHEQYF. The DNA of the CDR3 is TGTGCCAGCAGGCTTAACAGGGCTGAGCACGAGCAGTACTTC.

CDR3 bases: TGTGCCAGCAGCCGAACAAGAGACAGGGCGTCAGATACGCAGTATTTT. This sequence encodes CASSRTRDRASDTQYF. This chain joins TRBV25-1 and TRBJ2-3; 7 nucleotides line up with TRBD1. The CDR3 contains 16 residues. Germline loops: CDR1 MGHDK, CDR2 SYGVNS. V was clipped by 6 bases and J by 4 bases; unmatched bases: 13.

This chain uses TRBV9 with TRBJ2-1; 9 nucleotides line up with TRBD2. With 6 bases clipped from V and 0 bases from J, the junction kept 4 bases outside the gene matches. CDR1 and CDR2 (germline): SGDLS, YYNGEE. CDR3 length equals 15 residues. The CDR3 protein is CASMRGGSSYNEQFF. The CDR3 nucleotides are TGTGCCAGCATGCGGGGGGGCAGCTCCTACAATGAGCAGTTCTTC.

V and J are TRBV5-1 and TRBJ2-7, with 10 bases lining up with TRBD2. The CDR3 has 16 residues. J lost 2 bases, V lost 4 bases, and 9 bases had no gene match. Germline V gives CDR1 SGHRS, CDR2 YFSETQ. The CDR3 loop is CASSLKLAGVTYEQYF. DNA of the CDR3: TGCGCCAGCAGCCTAAAGCTAGCGGGAGTTACCTACGAGCAGTACTTC.

The J gene is TRBJ2-1, the V gene TRBV12-5, with TRBD2 matching over 11 bases. The germline V gene encodes CDR1 LGHNT and CDR2 FRNRAP. Trimming took 4 bases from V and 6 from J; bases not matched to a gene: 8. The CDR3 is 16 amino acids. The CDR3 DNA reads as TGTGCTAGTGGTTCGCCCCTAGCGGGGGGCTTCAATGAGCAGTTCTTC. This gives the protein CASGSPLAGGFNEQFF. Drawing the rest from reference TRBV12-5 and TRBJ2-1, the complete variable domain is DARVTQTPRHKVTEMGQEVTMRCQPILGHNTVFWYRQTMMQGLELLAYFRNRAPLDDSGMPKDRFSAEMPDATLATLKIQPSEPRDSAVYFCASGSPLAGGFNEQFFGPGTRLTVL.

The chain recombines TRBV7-2 with TRBJ1-1; 8 bases align to TRBD1. CDR1 is SGHTA and CDR2 is FQGNSA in the germline V gene. The V and J ends lost 3 bases and 0 bases, in that order; junction bases with no gene match: 6. This CDR3 is built from 16 residues. In DNA, the CDR3 is TGTGCCAGCAGCTTTAGAGGACAGGGAATGAACACTGAAGCTTTCTTT. Protein: CASSFRGQGMNTEAFF.

The chain combines TRBV7-6 with TRBJ1-1; D is undetermined. The CDR3 is 13 amino acids. Looked up from germline, CDR1 is SGHVS and CDR2 is FNYEAQ. Trimming shortened V by 3 bases and J by 8 bases, and 13 bases separated the two germline ends. The CDR3: CASSFGILDEAFF. The CDR3 nucleotides are TGTGCCAGCAGCTTCGGGATCCTAGACGAAGCTTTCTTT.

The chain joins TRBV5-1 to TRBJ2-2, with 12 bases lining up with TRBD2. The V gene end was trimmed by 4 bases and the J gene end by 5 bases; junction bases not matched to a gene: 15. This CDR3 has 19 amino acids. Germline V gene sequence: CDR1 SGHRS, CDR2 YFSETQ. In DNA form, the CDR3 reads TGCGCCAGCAGCCCCGCCGGGACTAGCGGGCCCACGTCGACCGGGGAGCTGTTTTTT. The encoded protein is CASSPAGTSGPTSTGELFF.

This clone was recorded a few times. CDR3 region: CASSTSSYNSPLHF. CDR3 DNA sequence: TGTGCCAGCAGCACGAGCTCCTATAATTCACCCCTCCACTTT. The chain joins TRBV11-3 to TRBJ1-6; D ambiguous. This CDR3 has 14 residues. Germline V gene data show CDR1 as SGHNT and CDR2 as YENEEA. Trimming shortened V by 5 bases and J by 0 bases, and 5 bases separated the two germline ends.

The chain couples TRBV11-2 to TRBJ1-1, with TRBD1 matching 8 bases. CDR1 is SGHAT, CDR2 FQNNGV, per germline. CDR3 length: 17 residues. The J segment lost 1 base and the V segment lost 5 bases, leaving 12 bases of the junction unmatched. Here the CDR3 reads CASSLDRGFAGNTEAFF. The DNA for the CDR3 is TGTGCCAGCAGCCTCGACAGGGGTTTTGCAGGGAACACTGAAGCTTTCTTT. Filled out from reference TRBV11-2 and TRBJ1-1, the complete variable domain reads EAGVAQSPRYKIIEKRQSVAFWCNPISGHATLYWYQQILGQGPKLLIQFQNNGVVDDSQLPKDRFSAERLKGVDSTLKIQPAKLEDSAVYLCASSLDRGFAGNTEAFFGQGTRLTVV.

The chain joins TRBV11-3 to TRBJ1-3; D remains ambiguous. The germline V and J ends were trimmed by 4 bases and 3 bases, with 13 bases remaining between them. CDR1 and CDR2 (germline): SGHNT, YENEEA. This CDR3 region has 15 residues. CDR3 in amino acids: CASSSSEGFGNTIYF. CDR3 in DNA: TGTGCCAGCAGCTCGTCGGAGGGTTTTGGAAACACCATATATTTT.

The CDR3 spells CASSQGTATNEKLFF. The CDR3 nucleotides are TGCGCCAGCAGCCAAGGGACAGCAACTAATGAAAAACTGTTTTTT. The gene calls are TRBV4-1 and TRBJ1-4; maybe TRBD1 (6 bases). V was shortened by 1 base and J by 0 bases, with 6 bases between the two germline ends. CDR1 is MGHRA and CDR2 is YSYEKL in the germline V gene. The CDR3 spans 15 residues.